What follows describes a single T cell receptor beta chain. This CDR3 is built from 14 residues. CDR1 and CDR2 from the germline V gene are MNHEY and SVGAGI. J lost 5 bases, V lost 2 bases, and 5 bases had no gene match. Authors' processing steps: Amplification with reference gene primers provided the estimates of nucleated cell counts. The table came from immunoSEQ multiplex PCR; TCRdb's copy has only in-frame clones and leaves some out. From that table come the V and J calls and clone size; the DNA was used to work out D and trimming. The sample has more than 200,000 clones, roughly 89% seen once; the top ten hold over 4%. The data were taken from a study of blood T cell repertoires in COVID-19. Study as a whole: Samples of COVID-19 (acute and convalescent) were obtained from the United States, Italy and Spain. In each case, the material was cDNA or gDNA derived from T cells, B-cell-depleted T cells, or PBMCs.

Cohort 3 donors were reported recovered after two negative PCRs, clearance, or symptom resolution. This sequence originates from a woman aged 25 to 39 who had recovered from COVID-19. The genes are TRBV6-5 and TRBJ2-5; 7 bases map to TRBD1. The sample taken for sequencing was PBMCs or T cells enriched from blood (not recorded which). The CDR3 DNA follows: TGTGCCAGCAGTTACGGGGGACAGTGGGAGACCCAGTACTTC. Protein: CASSYGGQWETQYF.